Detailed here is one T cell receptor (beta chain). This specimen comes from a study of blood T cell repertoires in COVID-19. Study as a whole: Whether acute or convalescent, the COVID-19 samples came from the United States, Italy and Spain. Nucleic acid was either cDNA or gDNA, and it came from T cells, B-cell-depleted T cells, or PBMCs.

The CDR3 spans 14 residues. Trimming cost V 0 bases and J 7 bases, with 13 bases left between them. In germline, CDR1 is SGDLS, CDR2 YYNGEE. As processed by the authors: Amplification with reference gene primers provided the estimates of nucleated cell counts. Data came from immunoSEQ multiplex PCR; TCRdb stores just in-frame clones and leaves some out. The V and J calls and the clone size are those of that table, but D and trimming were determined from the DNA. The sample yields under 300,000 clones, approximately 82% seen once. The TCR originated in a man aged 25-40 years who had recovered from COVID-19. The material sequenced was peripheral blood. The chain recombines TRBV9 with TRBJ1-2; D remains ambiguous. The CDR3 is CASSVDRGRFGYTF. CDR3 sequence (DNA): TGTGCCAGCAGCGTAGACAGAGGGAGATTTGGCTACACCTTC.